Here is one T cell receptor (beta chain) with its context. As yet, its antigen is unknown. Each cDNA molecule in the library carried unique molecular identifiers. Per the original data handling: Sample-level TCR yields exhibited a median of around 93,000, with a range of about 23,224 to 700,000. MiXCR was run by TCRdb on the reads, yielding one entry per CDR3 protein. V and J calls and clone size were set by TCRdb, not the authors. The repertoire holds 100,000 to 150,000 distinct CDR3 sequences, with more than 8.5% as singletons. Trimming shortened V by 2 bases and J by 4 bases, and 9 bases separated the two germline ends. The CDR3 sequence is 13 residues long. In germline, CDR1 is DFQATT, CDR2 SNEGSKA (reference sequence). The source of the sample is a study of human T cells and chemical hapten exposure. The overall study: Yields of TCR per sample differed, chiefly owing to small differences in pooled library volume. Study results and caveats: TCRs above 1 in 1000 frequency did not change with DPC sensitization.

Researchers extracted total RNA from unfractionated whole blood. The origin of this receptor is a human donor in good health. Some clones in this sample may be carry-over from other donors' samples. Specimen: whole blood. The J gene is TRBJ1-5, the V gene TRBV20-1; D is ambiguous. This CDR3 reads CSARPARNQPQHF. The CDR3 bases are TGCAGTGCTAGACCCGCCCGTAATCAGCCCCAGCATTTT.